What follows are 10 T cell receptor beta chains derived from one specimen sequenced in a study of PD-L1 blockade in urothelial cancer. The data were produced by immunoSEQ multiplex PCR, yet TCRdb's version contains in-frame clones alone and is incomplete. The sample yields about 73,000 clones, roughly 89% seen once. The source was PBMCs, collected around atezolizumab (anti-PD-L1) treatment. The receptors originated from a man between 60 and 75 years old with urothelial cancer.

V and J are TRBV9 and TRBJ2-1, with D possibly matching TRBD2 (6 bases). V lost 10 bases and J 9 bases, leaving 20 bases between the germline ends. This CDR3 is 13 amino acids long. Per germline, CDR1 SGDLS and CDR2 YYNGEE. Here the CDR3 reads CAGARGGESEQFF. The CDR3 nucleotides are TGTGCCGGAGCCCGAGGCGGGGAGAGTGAGCAGTTCTTC.

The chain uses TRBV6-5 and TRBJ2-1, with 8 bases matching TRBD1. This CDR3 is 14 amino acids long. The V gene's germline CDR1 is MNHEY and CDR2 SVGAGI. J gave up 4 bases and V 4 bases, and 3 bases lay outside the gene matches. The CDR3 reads CASSLGQGYNEQFF. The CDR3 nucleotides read TGTGCCAGCAGTTTAGGACAGGGTTACAATGAGCAGTTCTTC.

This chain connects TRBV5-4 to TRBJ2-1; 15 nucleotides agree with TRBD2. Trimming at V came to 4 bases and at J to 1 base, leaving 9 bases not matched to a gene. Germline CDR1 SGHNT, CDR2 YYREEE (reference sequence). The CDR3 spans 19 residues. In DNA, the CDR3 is TGTGCCAGCAGCCCCGGACTAGCGGGGGGGCAATCGTCCTACAATGAGCAGTTCTTC. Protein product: CASSPGLAGGQSSYNEQFF. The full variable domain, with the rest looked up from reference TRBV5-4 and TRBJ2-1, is ETGVTQSPTHLIKTRGQQVTLRCSSQSGHNTVSWYQQALGQGPQFIFQYYREEENGRGNFPPRFSGLQFPNYSSELNVNALELDDSALYLCASSPGLAGGQSSYNEQFFGPGTRLTVL.

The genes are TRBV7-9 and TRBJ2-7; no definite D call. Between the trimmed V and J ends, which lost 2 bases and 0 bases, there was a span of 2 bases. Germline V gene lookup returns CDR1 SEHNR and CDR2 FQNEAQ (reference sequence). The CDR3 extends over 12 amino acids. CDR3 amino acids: CASSLHSYEQYF. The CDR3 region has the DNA TGTGCCAGCAGCTTACACTCCTACGAGCAGTACTTC.

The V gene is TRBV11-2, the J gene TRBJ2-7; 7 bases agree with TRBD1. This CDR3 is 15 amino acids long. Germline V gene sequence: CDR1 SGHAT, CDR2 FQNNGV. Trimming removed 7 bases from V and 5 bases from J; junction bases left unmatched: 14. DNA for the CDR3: TGTGCCAGCAACCTTCGCAGGGGGTTCGCGAACGAGCAGTACTTC. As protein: CASNLRRGFANEQYF.

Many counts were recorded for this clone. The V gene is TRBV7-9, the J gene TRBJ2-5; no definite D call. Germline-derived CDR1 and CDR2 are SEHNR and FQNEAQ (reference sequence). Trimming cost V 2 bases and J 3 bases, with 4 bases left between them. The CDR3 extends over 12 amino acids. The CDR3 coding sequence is TGTGCCAGCAGCTTACCAGAAGAGACCCAGTACTTC. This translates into CASSLPEETQYF.

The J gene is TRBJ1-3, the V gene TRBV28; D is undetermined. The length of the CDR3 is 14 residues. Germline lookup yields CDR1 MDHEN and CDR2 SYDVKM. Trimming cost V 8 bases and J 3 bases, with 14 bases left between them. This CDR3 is CASGQRTGGNTIYF. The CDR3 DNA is TGTGCCAGCGGCCAGCGGACGGGTGGAAACACCATATATTTT.

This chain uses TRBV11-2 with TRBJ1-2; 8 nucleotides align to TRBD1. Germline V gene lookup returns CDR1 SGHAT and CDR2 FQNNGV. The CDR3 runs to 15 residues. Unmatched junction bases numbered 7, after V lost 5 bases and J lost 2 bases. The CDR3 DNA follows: TGTGCCAGCAGCCTCTTGCGGACAGGGAACTATGGCTACACCTTC. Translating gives CASSLLRTGNYGYTF. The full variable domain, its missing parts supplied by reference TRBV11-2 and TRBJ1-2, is EAGVAQSPRYKIIEKRQSVAFWCNPISGHATLYWYQQILGQGPKLLIQFQNNGVVDDSQLPKDRFSAERLKGVDSTLKIQPAKLEDSAVYLCASSLLRTGNYGYTFGSGTRLTVV.

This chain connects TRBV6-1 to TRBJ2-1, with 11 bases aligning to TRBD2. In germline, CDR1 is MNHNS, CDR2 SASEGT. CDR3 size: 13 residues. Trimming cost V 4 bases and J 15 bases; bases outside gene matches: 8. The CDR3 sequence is CASSGGLAADRFF. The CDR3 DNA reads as TGTGCCAGCAGTGGGGGACTAGCGGCTGATCGGTTCTTC.

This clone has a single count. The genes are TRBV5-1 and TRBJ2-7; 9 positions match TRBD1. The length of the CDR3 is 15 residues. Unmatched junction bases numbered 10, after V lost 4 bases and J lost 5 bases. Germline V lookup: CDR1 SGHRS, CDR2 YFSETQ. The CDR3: CASSHGQGSIDEQYF. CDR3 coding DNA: TGCGCCAGCAGCCATGGACAGGGGAGTATCGACGAGCAGTACTTC.